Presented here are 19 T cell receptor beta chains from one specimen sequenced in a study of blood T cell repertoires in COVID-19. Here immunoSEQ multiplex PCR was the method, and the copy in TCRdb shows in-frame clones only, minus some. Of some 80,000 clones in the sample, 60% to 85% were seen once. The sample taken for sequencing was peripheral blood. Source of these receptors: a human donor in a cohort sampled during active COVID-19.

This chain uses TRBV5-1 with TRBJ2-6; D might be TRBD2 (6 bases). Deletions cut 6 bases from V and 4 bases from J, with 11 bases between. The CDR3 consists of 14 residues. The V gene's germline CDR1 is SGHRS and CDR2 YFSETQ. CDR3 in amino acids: CASNWGEGANVLTF. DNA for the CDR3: TGCGCCAGCAACTGGGGGGAAGGGGCCAACGTCCTGACTTTC.

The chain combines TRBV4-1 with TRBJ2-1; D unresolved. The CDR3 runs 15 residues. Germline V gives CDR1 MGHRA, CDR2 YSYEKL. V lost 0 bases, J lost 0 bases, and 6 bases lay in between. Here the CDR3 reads CASSQEWSSYNEQFF. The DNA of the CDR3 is TGCGCCAGCAGCCAAGAATGGAGCTCCTACAATGAGCAGTTCTTC.

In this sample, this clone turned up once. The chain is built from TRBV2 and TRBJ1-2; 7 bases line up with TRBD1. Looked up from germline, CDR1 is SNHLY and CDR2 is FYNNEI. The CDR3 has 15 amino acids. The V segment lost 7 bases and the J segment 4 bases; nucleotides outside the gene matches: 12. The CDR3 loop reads CASNNRQGGSYGYTF. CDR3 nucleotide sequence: TGTGCCAGCAATAACAGACAGGGTGGTAGCTATGGCTACACCTTC.

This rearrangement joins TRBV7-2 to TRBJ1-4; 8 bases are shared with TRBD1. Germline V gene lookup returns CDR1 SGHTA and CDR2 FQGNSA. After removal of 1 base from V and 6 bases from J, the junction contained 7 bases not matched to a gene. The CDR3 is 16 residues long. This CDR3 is CASSLGDRTLYEKLFF. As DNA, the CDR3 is TGTGCCAGCAGCTTAGGGGACAGGACGCTGTATGAAAAACTGTTTTTT.

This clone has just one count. CDR3: CASSQQGAALNTGELFF. CDR3 nucleotide sequence: TGTGCCAGCAGCCAACAGGGGGCGGCACTGAACACCGGGGAGCTGTTTTTT. The V and J genes are TRBV9 and TRBJ2-2, with 9 bases identical to TRBD1. The J segment lost 1 base and the V segment lost 4 bases, leaving 8 bases of the junction unmatched. Germline CDR1 is SGDLS and CDR2 is YYNGEE. The CDR3 has 17 residues.

The CDR3 protein is CATSRDIGTGELFF. The CDR3 bases are TGTGCCACAAGCCGGGACATAGGGACCGGGGAGCTGTTTTTT. The chain carries TRBV7-3 and TRBJ2-2; D might be TRBD1 (6 bases). CDR1 and CDR2 from the germline V gene are SGHTA and FQGTGA. The CDR3 loop spans 14 amino acids. V lost 10 bases to trimming and J lost 5 bases, with 17 bases between them.

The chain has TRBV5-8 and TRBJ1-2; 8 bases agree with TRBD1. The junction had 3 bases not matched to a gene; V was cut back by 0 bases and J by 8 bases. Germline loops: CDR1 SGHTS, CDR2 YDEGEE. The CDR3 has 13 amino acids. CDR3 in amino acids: CASSLARGHGYTF. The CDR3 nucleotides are TGTGCCAGCAGCTTGGCCAGGGGGCACGGCTACACCTTC.

The CDR3 DNA sequence: TGTGCCACCAGTGATTGGCAAGGGGGCACAGATACGCAGTATTTT. This encodes CATSDWQGGTDTQYF. The gene calls are TRBV24-1 and TRBJ2-3, with D possibly TRBD1 on 5 matching bases. Germline CDR1 is KGHDR and CDR2 is SFDVKD. This CDR3 comprises 15 residues. The V end was cut by 2 bases, the J end by 1 base, with 9 bases between.

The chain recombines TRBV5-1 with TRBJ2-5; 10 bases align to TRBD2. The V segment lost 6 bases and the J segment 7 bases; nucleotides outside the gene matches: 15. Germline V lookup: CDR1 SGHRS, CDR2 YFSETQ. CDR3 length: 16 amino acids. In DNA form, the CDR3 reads TGCGCCAGCACAGACGGGCTAGCGGGGGTCCAGGGGACCCAGTACTTC. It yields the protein CASTDGLAGVQGTQYF.

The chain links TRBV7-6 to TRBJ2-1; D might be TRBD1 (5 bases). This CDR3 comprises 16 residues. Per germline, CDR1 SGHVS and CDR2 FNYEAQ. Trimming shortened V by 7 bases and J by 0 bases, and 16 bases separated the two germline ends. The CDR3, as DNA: TGTGCCAGCACCCTTGGTGGGGCGAGCTCCTACAATGAGCAGTTCTTC. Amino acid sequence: CASTLGGASSYNEQFF.

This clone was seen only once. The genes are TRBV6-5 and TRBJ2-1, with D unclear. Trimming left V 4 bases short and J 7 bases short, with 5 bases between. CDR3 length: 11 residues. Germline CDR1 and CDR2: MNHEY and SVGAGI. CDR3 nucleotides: TGTGCCAGCAGTTCGCGGAATGAGCAGTTCTTC. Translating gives CASSSRNEQFF.

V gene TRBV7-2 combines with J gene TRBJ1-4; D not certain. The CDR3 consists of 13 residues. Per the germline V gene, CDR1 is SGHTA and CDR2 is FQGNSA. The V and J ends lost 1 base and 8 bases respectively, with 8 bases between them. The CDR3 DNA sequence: TGTGCCAGCAGCTTAGGGACTGGGGAAAAACTGTTTTTT. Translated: CASSLGTGEKLFF.

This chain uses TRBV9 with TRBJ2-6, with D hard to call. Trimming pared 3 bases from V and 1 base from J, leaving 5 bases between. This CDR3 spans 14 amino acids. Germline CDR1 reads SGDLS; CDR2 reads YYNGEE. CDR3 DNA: TGTGCCAGCAGCGCGGGTTCTGGGGCCAACGTCCTGACTTTC. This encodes CASSAGSGANVLTF.

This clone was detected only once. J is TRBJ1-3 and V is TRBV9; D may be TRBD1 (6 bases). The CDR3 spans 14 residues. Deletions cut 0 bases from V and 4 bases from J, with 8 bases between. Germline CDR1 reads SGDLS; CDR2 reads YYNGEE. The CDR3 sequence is CASSVAGEGNTIYF. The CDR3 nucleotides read TGTGCCAGCAGCGTAGCAGGGGAGGGAAACACCATATATTTT.

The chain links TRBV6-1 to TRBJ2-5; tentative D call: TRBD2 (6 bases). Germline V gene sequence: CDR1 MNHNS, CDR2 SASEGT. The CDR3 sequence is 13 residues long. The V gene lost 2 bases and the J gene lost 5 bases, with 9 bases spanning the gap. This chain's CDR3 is CASSEFGGETQYF. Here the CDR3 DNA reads TGTGCCAGCAGTGAATTTGGGGGGGAGACCCAGTACTTC.

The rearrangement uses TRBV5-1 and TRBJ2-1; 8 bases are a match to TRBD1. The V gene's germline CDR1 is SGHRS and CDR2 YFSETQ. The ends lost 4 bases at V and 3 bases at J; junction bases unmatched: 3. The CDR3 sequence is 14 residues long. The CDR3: CASSRGQDYNEQFF. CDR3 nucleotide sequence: TGCGCCAGCAGCCGGGGACAGGACTACAATGAGCAGTTCTTC.

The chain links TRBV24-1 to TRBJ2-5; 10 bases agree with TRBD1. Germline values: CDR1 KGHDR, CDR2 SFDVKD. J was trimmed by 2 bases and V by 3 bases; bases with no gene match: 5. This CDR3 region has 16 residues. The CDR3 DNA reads TGTGCCACCAGTGATGGAGGGACAGGGGTGCAAGAGACCCAGTACTTC. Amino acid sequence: CATSDGGTGVQETQYF.

CDR3 DNA sequence: TGTGCCAGCAGTCAGGGGCCCGGTTATGGCTACACCTTC. Translating it yields CASSQGPGYGYTF. The J gene is TRBJ1-2, the V gene TRBV9; maybe TRBD1 (6 bases). The germline V gene has CDR1 SGDLS and CDR2 YYNGEE. This CDR3 is built from 13 residues. The V and J ends lost 5 bases and 5 bases respectively, with 13 bases between them.

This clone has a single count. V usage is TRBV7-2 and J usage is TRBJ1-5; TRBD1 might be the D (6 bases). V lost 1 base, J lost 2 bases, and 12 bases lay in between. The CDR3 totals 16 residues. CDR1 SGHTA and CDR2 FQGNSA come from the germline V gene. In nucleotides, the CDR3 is TGTGCCAGCAGCTTAGTTCTGGGGGCCGGCAATCAGCCCCAGCATTTT. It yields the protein CASSLVLGAGNQPQHF. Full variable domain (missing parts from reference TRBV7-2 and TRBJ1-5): GAGVSQSPSNKVTEKGKDVELRCDPISGHTALYWYRQSLGQGLEFLIYFQGNSAPDKSGLPSDRFSAERTGGSVSTLTIQRTQQEDSAVYLCASSLVLGAGNQPQHFGDGTRLSIL.